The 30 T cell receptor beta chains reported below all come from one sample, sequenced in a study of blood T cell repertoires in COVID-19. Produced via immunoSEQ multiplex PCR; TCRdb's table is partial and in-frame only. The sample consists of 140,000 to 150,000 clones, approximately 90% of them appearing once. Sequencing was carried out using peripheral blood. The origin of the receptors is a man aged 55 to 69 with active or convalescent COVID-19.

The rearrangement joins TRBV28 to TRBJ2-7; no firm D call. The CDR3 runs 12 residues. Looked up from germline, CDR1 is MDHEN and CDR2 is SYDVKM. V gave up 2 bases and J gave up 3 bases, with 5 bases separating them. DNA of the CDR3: TGTGCCAGCAGTTTAGCGAGCTACGAGCAGTACTTC. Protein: CASSLASYEQYF. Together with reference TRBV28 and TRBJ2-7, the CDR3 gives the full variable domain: DVKVTQSSRYLVKRTGEKVFLECVQDMDHENMFWYRQDPGLGLRLIYFSYDVKMKEKGDIPEGYSVSREKKERFSLILESASTNQTSMYLCASSLASYEQYFGPGTRLTVT.

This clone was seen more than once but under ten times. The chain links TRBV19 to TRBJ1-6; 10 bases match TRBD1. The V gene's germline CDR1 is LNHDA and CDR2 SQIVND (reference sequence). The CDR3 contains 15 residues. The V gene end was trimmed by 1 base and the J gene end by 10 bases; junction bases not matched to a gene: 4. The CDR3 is CASSIGTGGSSPLHF. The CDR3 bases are TGTGCCAGTAGTATAGGGACAGGGGGATCATCACCCCTCCACTTT.

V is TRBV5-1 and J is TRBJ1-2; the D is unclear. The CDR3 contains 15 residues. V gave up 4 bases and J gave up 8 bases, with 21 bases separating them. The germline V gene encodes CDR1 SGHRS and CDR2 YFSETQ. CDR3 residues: CASSGEGIPSHGYTF. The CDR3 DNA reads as TGCGCCAGCAGCGGAGAGGGTATACCCTCACACGGCTACACCTTC.

Here the CDR3 DNA reads TGTGCCAGCAGCAAAATTCAGGTCCAGGGGGCGCGAAACTATGGCTACACCTTC. Its protein is CASSKIQVQGARNYGYTF. The chain combines TRBV21-1 with TRBJ1-2; TRBD1, the D gene given by the table, was not confirmed from the DNA. TRBV21-1 is annotated as a pseudogene. The CDR3 totals 18 residues.

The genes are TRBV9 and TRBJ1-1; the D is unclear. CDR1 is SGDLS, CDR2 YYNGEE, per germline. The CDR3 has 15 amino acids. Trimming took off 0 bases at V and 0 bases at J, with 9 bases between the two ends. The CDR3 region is CASSVVGQVNTEAFF. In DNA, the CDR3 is TGTGCCAGCAGCGTAGTTGGGCAGGTGAACACTGAAGCTTTCTTT. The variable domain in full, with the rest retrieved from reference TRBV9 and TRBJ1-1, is DSGVTQTPKHLITATGQRVTLRCSPRSGDLSVYWYQQSLDQGLQFLIQYYNGEERAKGNILERFSAQQFPDLHSELNLSSLELGDSALYFCASSVVGQVNTEAFFGQGTRLTVV.

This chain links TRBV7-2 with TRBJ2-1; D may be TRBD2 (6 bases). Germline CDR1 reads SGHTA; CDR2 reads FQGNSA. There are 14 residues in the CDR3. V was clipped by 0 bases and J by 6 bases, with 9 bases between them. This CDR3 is CASSLALGGNEQFF. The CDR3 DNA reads TGTGCCAGCAGCTTAGCACTGGGGGGCAATGAGCAGTTCTTC.

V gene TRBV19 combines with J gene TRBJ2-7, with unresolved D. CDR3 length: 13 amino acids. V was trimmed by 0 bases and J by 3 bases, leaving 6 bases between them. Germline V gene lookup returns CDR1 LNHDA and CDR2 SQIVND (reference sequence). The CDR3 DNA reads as TGTGCCAGTAGTATAGATGGAGACTACGAGCAGTACTTC. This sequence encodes CASSIDGDYEQYF.

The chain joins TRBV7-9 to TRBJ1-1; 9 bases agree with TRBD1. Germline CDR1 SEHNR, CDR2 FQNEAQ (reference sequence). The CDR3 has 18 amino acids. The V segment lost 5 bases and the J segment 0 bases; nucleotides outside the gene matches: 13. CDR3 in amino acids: CASSGRQGDLYMNTEAFF. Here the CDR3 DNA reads TGTGCCAGCAGCGGAAGACAGGGGGACCTTTACATGAACACTGAAGCTTTCTTT.

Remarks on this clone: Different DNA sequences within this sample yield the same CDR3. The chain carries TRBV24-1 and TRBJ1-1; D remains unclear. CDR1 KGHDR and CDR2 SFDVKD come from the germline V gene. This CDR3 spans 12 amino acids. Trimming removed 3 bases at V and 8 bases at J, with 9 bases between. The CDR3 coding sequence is TGTGCCACCAGTGATCCGGGAGGCGAAGCTTTCTTT. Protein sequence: CATSDPGGEAFF.

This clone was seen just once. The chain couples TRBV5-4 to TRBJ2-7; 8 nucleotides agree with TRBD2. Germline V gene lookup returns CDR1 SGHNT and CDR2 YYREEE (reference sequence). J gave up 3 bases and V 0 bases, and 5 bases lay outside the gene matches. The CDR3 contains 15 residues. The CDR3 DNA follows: TGTGCCAGCAGCTTGGGGGTGGCGGGGGGCTACGAGCAGTACTTC. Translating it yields CASSLGVAGGYEQYF. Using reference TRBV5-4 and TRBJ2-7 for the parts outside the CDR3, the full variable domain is ETGVTQSPTHLIKTRGQQVTLRCSSQSGHNTVSWYQQALGQGPQFIFQYYREEENGRGNFPPRFSGLQFPNYSSELNVNALELDDSALYLCASSLGVAGGYEQYFGPGTRLTVT.

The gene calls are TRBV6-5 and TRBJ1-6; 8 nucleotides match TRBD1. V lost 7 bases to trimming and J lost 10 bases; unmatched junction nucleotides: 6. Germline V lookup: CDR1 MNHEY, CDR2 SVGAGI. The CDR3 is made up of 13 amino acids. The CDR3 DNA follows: TGTGCCAGCAACCCGACAGGGGACTCACCCCTCCACTTT. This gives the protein CASNPTGDSPLHF.

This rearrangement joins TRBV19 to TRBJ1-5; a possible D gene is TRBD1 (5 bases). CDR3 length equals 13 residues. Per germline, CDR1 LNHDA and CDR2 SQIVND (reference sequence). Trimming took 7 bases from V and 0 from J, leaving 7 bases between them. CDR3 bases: TGTGCCAGTACAGGGCTTAGCAATCAGCCCCAGCATTTT. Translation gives CASTGLSNQPQHF.

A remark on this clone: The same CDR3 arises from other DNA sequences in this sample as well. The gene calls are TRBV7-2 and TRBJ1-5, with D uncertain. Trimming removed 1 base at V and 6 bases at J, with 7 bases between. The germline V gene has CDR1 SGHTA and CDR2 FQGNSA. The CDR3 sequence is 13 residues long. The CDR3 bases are TGTGCCAGCAGCTTAGGAGGAATTCAGCCCCAGCATTTT. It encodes CASSLGGIQPQHF.

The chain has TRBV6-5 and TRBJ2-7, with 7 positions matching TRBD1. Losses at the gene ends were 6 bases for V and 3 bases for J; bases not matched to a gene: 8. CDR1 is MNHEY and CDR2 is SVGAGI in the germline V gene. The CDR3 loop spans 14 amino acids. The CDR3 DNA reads TGTGCCAGCAGGCTCGACAGGGTCGGCTACGAGCAGTACTTC. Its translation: CASRLDRVGYEQYF.

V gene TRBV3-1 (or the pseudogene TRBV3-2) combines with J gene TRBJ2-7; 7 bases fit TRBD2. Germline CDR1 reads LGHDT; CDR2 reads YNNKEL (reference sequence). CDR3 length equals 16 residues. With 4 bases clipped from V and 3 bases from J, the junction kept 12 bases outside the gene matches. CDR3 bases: TGTGCCAGCAGCCCCGCCGGAAGGAGCGGGAACTACGAGCAGTACTTC. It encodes CASSPAGRSGNYEQYF.

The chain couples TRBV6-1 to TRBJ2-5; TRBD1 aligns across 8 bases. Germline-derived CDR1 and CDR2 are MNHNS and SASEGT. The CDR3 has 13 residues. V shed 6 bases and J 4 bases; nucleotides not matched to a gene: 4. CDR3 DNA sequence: TGTGCCAGCAGCCCAGGGGGCGGAGAGACCCAGTACTTC. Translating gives CASSPGGGETQYF.

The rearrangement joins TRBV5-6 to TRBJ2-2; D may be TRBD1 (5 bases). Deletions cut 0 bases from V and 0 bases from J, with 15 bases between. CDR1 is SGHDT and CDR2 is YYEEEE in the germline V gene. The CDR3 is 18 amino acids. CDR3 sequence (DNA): TGTGCCAGCAGCTTGGGGGGCTTTTGGCCACCGAACACCGGGGAGCTGTTTTTT. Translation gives CASSLGGFWPPNTGELFF.

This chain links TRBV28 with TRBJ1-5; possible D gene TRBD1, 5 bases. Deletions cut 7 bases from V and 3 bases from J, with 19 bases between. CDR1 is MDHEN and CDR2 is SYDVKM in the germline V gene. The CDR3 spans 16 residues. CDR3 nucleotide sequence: TGTGCCAGCACCTGGCGGGGCCCTCACCCCAATCAGCCCCAGCATTTT. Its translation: CASTWRGPHPNQPQHF.

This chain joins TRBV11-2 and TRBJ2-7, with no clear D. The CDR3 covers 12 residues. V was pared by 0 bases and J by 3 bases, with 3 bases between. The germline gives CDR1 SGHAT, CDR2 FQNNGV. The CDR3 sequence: CASSLDLYEQYF. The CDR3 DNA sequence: TGTGCCAGCAGCTTAGACCTCTACGAGCAGTACTTC.

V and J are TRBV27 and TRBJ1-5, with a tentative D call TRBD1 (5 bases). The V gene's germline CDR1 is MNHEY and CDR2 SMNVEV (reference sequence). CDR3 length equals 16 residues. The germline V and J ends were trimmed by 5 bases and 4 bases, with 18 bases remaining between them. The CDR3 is CASSTDSPGRNQPQHF. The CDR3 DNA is TGTGCCAGCAGTACCGACAGCCCGGGGAGGAATCAGCCCCAGCATTTT.

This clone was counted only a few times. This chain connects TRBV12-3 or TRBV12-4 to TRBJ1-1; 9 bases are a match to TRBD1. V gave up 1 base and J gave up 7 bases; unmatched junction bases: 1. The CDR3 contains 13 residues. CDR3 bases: TGTGCCAGCAGTTTAGGGGGACAGGGTGAAGCTTTCTTT. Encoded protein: CASSLGGQGEAFF.

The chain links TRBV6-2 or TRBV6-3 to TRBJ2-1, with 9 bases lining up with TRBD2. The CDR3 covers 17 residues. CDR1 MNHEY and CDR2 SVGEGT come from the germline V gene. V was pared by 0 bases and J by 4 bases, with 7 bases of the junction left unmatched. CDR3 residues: CASSYSPPSGVYNEQFF. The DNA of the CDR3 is TGTGCCAGCAGTTACTCGCCACCTAGCGGGGTATACAATGAGCAGTTCTTC.

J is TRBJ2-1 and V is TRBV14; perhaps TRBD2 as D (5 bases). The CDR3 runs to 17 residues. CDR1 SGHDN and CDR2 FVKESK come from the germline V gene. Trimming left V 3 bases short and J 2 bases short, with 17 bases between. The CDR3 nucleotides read TGTGCCAGCAGCCAGCGAGCTAGCACTTCGGCCTACAATGAGCAGTTCTTC. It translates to CASSQRASTSAYNEQFF.

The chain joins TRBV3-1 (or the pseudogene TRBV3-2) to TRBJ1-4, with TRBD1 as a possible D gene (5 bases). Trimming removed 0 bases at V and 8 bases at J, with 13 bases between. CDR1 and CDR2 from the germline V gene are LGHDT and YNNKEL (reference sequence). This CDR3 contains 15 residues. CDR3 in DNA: TGTGCCAGCAGCCAAGATAGGGGATTTGGGGAAAAACTGTTTTTT. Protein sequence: CASSQDRGFGEKLFF.

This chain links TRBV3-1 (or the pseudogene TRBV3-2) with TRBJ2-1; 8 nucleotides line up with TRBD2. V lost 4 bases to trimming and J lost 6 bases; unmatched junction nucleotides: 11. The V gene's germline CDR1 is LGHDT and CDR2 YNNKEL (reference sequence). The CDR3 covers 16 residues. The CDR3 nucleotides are TGTGCCAGCAGCCGGGCGCGGGGGGCCACACCCAATGAGCAGTTCTTC. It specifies CASSRARGATPNEQFF.

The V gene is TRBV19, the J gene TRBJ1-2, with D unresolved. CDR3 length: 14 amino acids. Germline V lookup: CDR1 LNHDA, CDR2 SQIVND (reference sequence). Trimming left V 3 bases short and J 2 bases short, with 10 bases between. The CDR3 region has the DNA TGTGCCAGTAGTATCGCAGACAAGAACTATGGCTACACCTTC. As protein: CASSIADKNYGYTF.

CDR3 nucleotide sequence: TGTGCCACCAGTGATTCCTTTGGACAGGGCGGAGAGACCCAGTACTTC. This sequence encodes CATSDSFGQGGETQYF. This sequence joins TRBV24-1 and TRBJ2-5, with 8 bases that match TRBD1. Germline V lookup: CDR1 KGHDR, CDR2 SFDVKD. The CDR3 sequence is 16 residues long. Trimming at V came to 2 bases and at J to 4 bases, leaving 8 bases not matched to a gene.

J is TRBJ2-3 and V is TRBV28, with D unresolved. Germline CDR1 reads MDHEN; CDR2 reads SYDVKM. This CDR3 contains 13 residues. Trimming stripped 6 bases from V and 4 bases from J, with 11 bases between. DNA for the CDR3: TGTGCCAGCAGCAAACCTACCTCAGATACGCAGTATTTT. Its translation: CASSKPTSDTQYF.

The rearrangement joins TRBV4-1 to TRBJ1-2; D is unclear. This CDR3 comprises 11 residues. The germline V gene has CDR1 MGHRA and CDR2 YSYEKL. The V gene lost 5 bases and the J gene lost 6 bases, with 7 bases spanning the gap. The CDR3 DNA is TGCGCCAGCAGCAGCCCCCATGGCTACACCTTC. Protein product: CASSSPHGYTF.

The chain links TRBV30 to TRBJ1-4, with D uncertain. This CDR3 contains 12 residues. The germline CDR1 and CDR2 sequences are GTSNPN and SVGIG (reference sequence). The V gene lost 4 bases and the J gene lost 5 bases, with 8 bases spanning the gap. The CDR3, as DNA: TGTGCCTGGAACATTGTGAATGAAAAACTGTTTTTT. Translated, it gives CAWNIVNEKLFF.